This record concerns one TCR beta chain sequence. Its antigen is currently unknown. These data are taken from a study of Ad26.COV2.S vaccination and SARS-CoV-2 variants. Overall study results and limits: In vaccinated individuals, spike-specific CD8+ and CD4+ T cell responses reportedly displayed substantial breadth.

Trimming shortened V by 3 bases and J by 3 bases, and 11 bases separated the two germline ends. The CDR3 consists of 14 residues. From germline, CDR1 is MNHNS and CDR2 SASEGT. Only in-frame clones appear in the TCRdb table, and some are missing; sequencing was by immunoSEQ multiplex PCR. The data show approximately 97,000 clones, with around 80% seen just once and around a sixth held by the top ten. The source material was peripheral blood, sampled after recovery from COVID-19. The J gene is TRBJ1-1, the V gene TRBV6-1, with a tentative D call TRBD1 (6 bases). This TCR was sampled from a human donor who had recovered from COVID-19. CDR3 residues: CASSDPGEYTEAFF. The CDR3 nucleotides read TGTGCCAGCAGTGATCCAGGGGAGTACACTGAAGCTTTCTTT.